This T cell receptor (beta chain) stems from a study of T cells after yellow fever vaccination. Study conclusions and caveats: Across the CD4 and CD8 compartments, a small share of clonotypes was present in both. The secondary response was weaker, and its peak arrived faster, on day 5 versus 15.

Worth noting for this clonotype: The antigen is not known.

Template-switching 5'RACE yielded the TCR cDNA; a universal primer site and UMIs were added in the process. TCRdb called the 5' RACE reads again in MiXCR, with one record for every CDR3 protein. The table records around 600,000 distinct CDR3 sequences, roughly an eighth of them present only once. Sequencing used PBMCs, obtained on the day of the yellow fever booster vaccination. The receptor was derived from a young man who received the YFV17D yellow fever vaccine.

This CDR3 reads CASSNDRAYNEQFF. CDR3 nucleotide sequence: TGTGCCAGCAGCAATGACAGGGCCTACAATGAGCAGTTCTTC. The V and J genes are TRBV11-3 and TRBJ2-1, with 7 bases lining up with TRBD1. CDR1 is SGHNT, CDR2 YENEEA, per germline. The trim removed 5 bases at V and 2 bases at J, leaving 3 bases unmatched. The CDR3 is 14 residues long.